This T cell receptor beta chain stems from a study of CD8+ T cells in alopecia areata. Extraction and reverse transcription of RNA yielded cDNA as the sequencing template. Libraries were prepared by immunoSEQ multiplex PCR; TCRdb keeps only in-frame clonotypes and omits some of them. This table has 98,000 or so clones, about 64% appearing once. Indicated treatment: oral pan-JAK inhibitor, 5-10 mg twice daily. As for this clone: Its target is unknown.

Study-wide results and limits: Patients shared TCRs less clearly than mice did, possibly owing to HLA.

The clonotype originates from a human donor with alopecia areata. Sequenced here: CD8+ T cells sorted from blood, sampled at week 4, from a patient treated with tofacitinib.

CDR3 in amino acids: CASSVPSGGYTF. CDR3 DNA: TGTGCCAGCAGTGTCCCCAGCGGAGGCTACACCTTC. The rearrangement links TRBV6-5 to TRBJ1-2, with D hard to call. This CDR3 has 12 amino acids. With 5 bases removed from V and 8 bases from J, the gap between germline ends came to 12 bases. Germline CDR1 and CDR2: MNHEY and SVGAGI.